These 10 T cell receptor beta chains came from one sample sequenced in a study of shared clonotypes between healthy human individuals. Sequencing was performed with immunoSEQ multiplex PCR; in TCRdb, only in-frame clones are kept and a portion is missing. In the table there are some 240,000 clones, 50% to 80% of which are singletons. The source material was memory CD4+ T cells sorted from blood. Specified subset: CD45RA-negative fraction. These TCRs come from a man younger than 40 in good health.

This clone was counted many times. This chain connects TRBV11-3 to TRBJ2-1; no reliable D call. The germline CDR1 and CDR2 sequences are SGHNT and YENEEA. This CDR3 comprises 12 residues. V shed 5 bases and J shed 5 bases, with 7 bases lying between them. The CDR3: CASSKQNNEQFF. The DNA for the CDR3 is TGTGCCAGCAGCAAACAGAACAATGAGCAGTTCTTC. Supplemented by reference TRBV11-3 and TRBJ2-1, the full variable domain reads EAGVVQSPRYKIIEKKQPVAFWCNPISGHNTLYWYLQNLGQGPELLIRYENEEAVDDSQLPKDRFSAERLKGVDSTLKIQPAELGDSAVYLCASSKQNNEQFFGPGTRLTVL.

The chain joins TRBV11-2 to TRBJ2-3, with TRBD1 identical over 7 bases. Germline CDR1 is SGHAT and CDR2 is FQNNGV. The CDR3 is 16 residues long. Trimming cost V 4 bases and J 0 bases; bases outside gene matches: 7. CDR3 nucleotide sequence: TGTGCCAGCAGCTGGAACAGGGGTACTAGCACAGATACGCAGTATTTT. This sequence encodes CASSWNRGTSTDTQYF.

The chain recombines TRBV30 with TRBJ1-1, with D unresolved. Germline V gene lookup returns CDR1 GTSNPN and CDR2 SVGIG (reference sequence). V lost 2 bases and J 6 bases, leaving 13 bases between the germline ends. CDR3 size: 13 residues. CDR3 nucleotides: TGTGCCTGGAGTCCGACCGGAGGAGCTGAAGCTTTCTTT. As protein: CAWSPTGGAEAFF.

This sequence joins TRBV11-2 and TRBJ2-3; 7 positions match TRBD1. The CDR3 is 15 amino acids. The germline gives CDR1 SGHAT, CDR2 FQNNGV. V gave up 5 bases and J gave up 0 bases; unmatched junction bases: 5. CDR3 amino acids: CASSPRGQSTDTQYF. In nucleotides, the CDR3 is TGTGCCAGCAGCCCCCGGGGACAGAGCACAGATACGCAGTATTTT. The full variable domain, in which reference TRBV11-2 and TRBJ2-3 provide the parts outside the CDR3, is EAGVAQSPRYKIIEKRQSVAFWCNPISGHATLYWYQQILGQGPKLLIQFQNNGVVDDSQLPKDRFSAERLKGVDSTLKIQPAKLEDSAVYLCASSPRGQSTDTQYFGPGTRLTVL.

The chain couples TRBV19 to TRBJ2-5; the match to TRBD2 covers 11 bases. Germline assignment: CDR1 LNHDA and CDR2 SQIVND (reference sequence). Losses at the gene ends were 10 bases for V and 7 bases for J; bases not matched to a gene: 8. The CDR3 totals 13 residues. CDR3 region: CATSGTSGRTQYF. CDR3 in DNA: TGTGCCACCTCAGGGACTAGCGGAAGGACCCAGTACTTC.

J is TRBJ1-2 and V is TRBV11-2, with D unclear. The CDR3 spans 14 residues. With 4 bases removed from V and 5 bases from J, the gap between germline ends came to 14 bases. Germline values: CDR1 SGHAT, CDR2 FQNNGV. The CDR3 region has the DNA TGTGCCAGCAGCTCCGCATCCGGACCTTATGGCTACACCTTC. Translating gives CASSSASGPYGYTF.

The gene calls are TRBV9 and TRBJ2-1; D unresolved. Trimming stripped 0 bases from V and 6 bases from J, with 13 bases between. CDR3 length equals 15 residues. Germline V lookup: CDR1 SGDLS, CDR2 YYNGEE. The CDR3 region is CASSVDGTALNEQFF. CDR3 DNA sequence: TGTGCCAGCAGCGTAGATGGCACGGCACTCAATGAGCAGTTCTTC.

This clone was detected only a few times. CDR3 coding DNA: TGTGCCAGCAGCGATTCGACTAGCGCCTCGGATACGCAGTATTTT. It yields the protein CASSDSTSASDTQYF. The rearrangement joins TRBV4-2 to TRBJ2-3, with 8 bases aligning to TRBD2. This CDR3 spans 15 amino acids. The germline V gene encodes CDR1 LGHNA and CDR2 YNFKEQ. The trim removed 5 bases at V and 6 bases at J, leaving 10 bases unmatched.

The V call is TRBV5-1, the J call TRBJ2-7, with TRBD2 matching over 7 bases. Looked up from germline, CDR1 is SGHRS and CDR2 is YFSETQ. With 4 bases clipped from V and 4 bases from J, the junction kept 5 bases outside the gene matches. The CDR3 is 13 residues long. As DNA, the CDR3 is TGCGCCAGCAGCGAGTACGGGAGGTACGAGCAGTACTTC. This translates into CASSEYGRYEQYF.

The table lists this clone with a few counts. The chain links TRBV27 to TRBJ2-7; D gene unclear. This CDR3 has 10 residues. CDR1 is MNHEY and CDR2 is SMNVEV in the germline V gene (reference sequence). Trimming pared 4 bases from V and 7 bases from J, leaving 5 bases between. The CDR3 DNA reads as TGTGCCAGCAGTTACCCAGAGCAGTACTTC. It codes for CASSYPEQYF.